This TCR beta chain was identified in a study of shared clonotypes between healthy human individuals. Study-wide findings and caveats: About 5% of naive CD4 clonotypes were common to a few donors. Sampling covered nothing but blood. Tissue TCR repertoires likely differ from those found in blood.

Germline CDR1 MDHEN, CDR2 SYDVKM. V was shortened by 7 bases and J by 11 bases, with 12 bases between the two germline ends. The CDR3 covers 11 residues. The method was immunoSEQ multiplex PCR; TCRdb's version includes in-frame clones alone and lacks a portion of them. The sample includes some 2,100,000 clones, approximately 96% of them seen just once. A CD45RA-negative memory subset and a CD45RA+ naive subset were separated from the CD4+ cells. As to this clone: Its target is unknown.

The sequencing input was naive CD4+ T cells sorted from blood. Subset reported: CD45RA+ positively selected. J is TRBJ1-5 and V is TRBV28; possible D gene TRBD1, 6 bases. This clonotype was obtained from a man aged 18 to 30 in good health. The DNA for the CDR3 is TGTGCCAGCACAGGGGTAGGGGCCCAGCATTTT. Its translation is CASTGVGAQHF.